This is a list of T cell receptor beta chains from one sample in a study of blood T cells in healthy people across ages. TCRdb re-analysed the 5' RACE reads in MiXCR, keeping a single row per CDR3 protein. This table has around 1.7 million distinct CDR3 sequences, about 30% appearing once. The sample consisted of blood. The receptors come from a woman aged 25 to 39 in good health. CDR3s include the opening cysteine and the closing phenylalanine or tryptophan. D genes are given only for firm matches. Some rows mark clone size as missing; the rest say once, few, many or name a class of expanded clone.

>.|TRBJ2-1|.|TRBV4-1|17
CASSQEVAASSYNEQFF
TGCGCCAGCAGCCAAGAGGTTGCGGCAAGCTCCTACAATGAGCAGTTCTTC
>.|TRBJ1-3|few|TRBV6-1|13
CASPGTTGNTIYF
TGTGCCAGTCCCGGGACCACTGGAAACACCATATATTTT
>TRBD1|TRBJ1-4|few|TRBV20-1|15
CSAFSVRTGGEKLFF
TGCAGTGCTTTTTCGGTTAGGACAGGGGGTGAAAAACTGTTTTTT
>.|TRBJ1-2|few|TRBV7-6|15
CASSLGGQGLSGYTF
TGTGCCAGCAGCTTAGGAGGGCAGGGTTTATCGGGCTACACCTTC
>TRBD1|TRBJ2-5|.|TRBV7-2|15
CASSFRDRVYNEQYF
TGTGCCAGCAGCTTCCGGGACAGGGTATACAATGAGCAGTACTTC
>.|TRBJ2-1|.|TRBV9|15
CASSVVGFSYNEQFF
TGTGCCAGCAGCGTTGTTGGATTTTCGTACAATGAGCAGTTCTTC
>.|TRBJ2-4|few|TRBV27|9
CASEDIQYF
TGTGCCAGCGAGGACATTCAGTACTTC
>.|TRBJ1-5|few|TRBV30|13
CAWSNRPNQPQHF
TGTGCCTGGAGCAACAGGCCCAATCAGCCCCAGCATTTT
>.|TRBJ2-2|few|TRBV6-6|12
CASTMNSGELFF
TGTGCCAGCACTATGAACAGCGGGGAGCTGTTTTTT
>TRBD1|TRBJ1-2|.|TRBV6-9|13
CASSYTPRDRLSF
TGTGCCAGCAGTTATACGCCACGGGACAGACTCTCGTTC
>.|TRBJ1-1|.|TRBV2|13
CASSWGENTEAFF
TGTGCCAGCAGCTGGGGGGAGAACACTGAAGCTTTCTTT
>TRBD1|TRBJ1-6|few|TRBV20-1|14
CSARGDRVSSPLHF
TGCAGTGCTAGAGGGGACAGGGTGTCTTCACCCCTCCACTTT
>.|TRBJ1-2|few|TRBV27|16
CASSLRPPGGGYGYTF
TGTGCCAGCAGTCTCCGACCCCCGGGGGGCGGCTATGGCTACACCTTC
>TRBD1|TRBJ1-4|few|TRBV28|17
CASRPSAGTGVSGKLFF
TGTGCCAGCAGGCCGAGCGCCGGGACAGGGGTTTCTGGAAAACTGTTTTTT
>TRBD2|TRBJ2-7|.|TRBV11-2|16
CASSLWPGLAGDEQYF
TGTGCCAGCAGCTTGTGGCCCGGACTAGCGGGGGACGAGCAGTACTTC
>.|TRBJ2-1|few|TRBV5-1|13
CASSPGAGDGQFF
TGCGCCAGCAGCCCAGGGGCGGGAGATGGGCAGTTCTTC
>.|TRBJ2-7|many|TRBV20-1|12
CFFPGGLGEQYF
TGCTTTTTCCCGGGCGGACTCGGCGAGCAGTACTTC
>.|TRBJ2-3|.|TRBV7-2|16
CASSPQGTTSTDTQYF
TGTGCCAGCAGCCCTCAGGGGACGACTAGCACAGATACGCAGTATTTT
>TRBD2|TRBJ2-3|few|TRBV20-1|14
CSARAQAGADTQYF
TGCAGTGCTAGAGCACAAGCGGGGGCAGATACGCAGTATTTT
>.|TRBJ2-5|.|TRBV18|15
CASSPTSGTQETQYF
TGTGCCAGCTCACCCACGTCAGGGACCCAAGAGACCCAGTACTTC
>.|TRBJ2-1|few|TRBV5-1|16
CASSLASTLGRDEQFF
TGCGCCAGCAGCTTGGCCTCTACTCTCGGGCGGGATGAGCAGTTCTTC
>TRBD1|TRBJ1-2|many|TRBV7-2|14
CASSPGRGVLGYTF
TGTGCCAGCAGCCCCGGCAGGGGGGTTCTTGGCTACACCTTC
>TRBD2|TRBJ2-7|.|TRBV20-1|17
CSARDYGGENPSYEQYF
TGCAGTGCTAGAGATTACGGGGGGGAAAACCCGTCCTACGAGCAGTACTTC
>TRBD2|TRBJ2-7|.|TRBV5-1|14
CASSGRGDSYEQYF
TGCGCCAGCAGCGGACGGGGGGACTCCTACGAGCAGTACTTC
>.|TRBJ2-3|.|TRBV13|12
CASRLPSSTQYF
TGTGCCAGCAGACTACCCTCGTCTACGCAGTATTTT
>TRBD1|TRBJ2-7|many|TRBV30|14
CAWGTGGSSYEQYF
TGTGCCTGGGGGACAGGGGGTTCTTCCTACGAGCAGTACTTC